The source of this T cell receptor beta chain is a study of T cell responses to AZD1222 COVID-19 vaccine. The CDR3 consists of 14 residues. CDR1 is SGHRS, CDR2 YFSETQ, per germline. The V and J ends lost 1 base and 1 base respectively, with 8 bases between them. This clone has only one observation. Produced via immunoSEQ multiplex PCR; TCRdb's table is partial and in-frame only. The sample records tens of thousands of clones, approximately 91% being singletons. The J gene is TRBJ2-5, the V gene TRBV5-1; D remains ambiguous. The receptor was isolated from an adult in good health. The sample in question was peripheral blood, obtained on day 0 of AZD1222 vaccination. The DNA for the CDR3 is TGCGCCAGCAGCTTGCAACGGACCCAAGAGACCCAGTACTTC. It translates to CASSLQRTQETQYF.